These T cell receptor beta chains were read from a single sample in a study of cytomegalovirus exposure and HLA in healthy donors. This table comes from immunoSEQ multiplex PCR, and its TCRdb copy is limited to in-frame clones, with some not included. The sample carries roughly 97,000 clones, 70% to 85% recorded once. Sample: PBMCs. The receptors here all came from a woman aged 18-29 years in good health and CMV-seropositive. The CDR3 runs from the conserved cysteine through the conserved F or W. A D gene is named only where the DNA matches it firmly. A clone size is listed for some rows: how often the clone was seen (once, few, many), or a class if it is expanded.

J gene | D gene | V gene | clone size | CDR3 DNA | CDR3 protein
TRBJ2-1 | NA | TRBV2 | NA | TGTGCCAGCAGATCCACTAGGGCCTCCTACAATGAGCAGTTCTTC | CASRSTRASYNEQFF
TRBJ2-4 | TRBD1 | TRBV5-1 | NA | TGCGCCAGCTGCTTCGTTAGTTTGGGACAGCCTAACTTGTCAGCCAAAAACATTCAGTACTTC | CASCFVSLGQPNLSAKNIQYF
TRBJ1-5 | NA | TRBV6-1 | medium-sized | TGTGCCAGCAGCACCGACACCTTCAATCAGCCCCAGCATTTT | CASSTDTFNQPQHF
TRBJ2-3 | TRBD2 | TRBV6-1 | NA | TGTGCCAGCAGTGAAGCGTGGGCTAGCGGGGCTAGCACAGATACGCAGTATTTT | CASSEAWASGASTDTQYF
TRBJ1-5 | NA | TRBV30 | NA | TGTGCCTGGAGAGACACGACAGAGAATAGCAATCAGCCCCAGCATTTT | CAWRDTTENSNQPQHF
TRBJ1-6 | NA | TRBV4-1 | NA | TGCGCCAGCAGCCAAGACGGGGAGAATCGTAATTCACCCCTCCACTTT | CASSQDGENRNSPLHF
TRBJ2-5 | NA | TRBV14 | NA | TGTGCCAGCAGCCCCCGGACAGCGCAAGAGACCCAGTACTTC | CASSPRTAQETQYF
TRBJ1-5 | NA | TRBV6-1 | NA | TGTGCCAGCAGAGCAGGGAGCAATCAGCCCCAGCATTTT | CASRAGSNQPQHF
TRBJ2-7 | NA | TRBV11-2 | NA | TGTGCCAGCAGCTTAGAACCGGGAGCGTCCTACGAGCAGTACTTC | CASSLEPGASYEQYF
TRBJ2-3 | TRBD2 | TRBV28 | NA | TGTGCCAGCAGCTATCCGTTGGATAGCGGGAGTGTAGATACGCAGTATTTT | CASSYPLDSGSVDTQYF
TRBJ1-4 | TRBD1 | TRBV27 | NA | TGTGCCAGCAGTTTAGCTGCAGGGGGGAATGAAAAACTGTTTTTT | CASSLAAGGNEKLFF
TRBJ2-7 | NA | TRBV5-1 | NA | TGCGCCAGCAGTTCAACAGGGAATGAGCAGTACTTC | CASSSTGNEQYF
TRBJ2-5 | NA | TRBV12-5 | NA | TGTGCTAGTGGTTTGGAAACAGCCGGTGGGACCCAGTACTTC | CASGLETAGGTQYF
TRBJ1-1 | NA | TRBV5-1 | NA | TGCGCCAGCAGCCCGGGAGGGGTGGGCACTGAAGCTTTCTTT | CASSPGGVGTEAFF
TRBJ1-2 | NA | TRBV2 | NA | TGTGCCAGCAGTGAATGGCGGGATAACTATGGCTACACCTTC | CASSEWRDNYGYTF
TRBJ2-3 | TRBD2 | TRBV5-1 | NA | TGCGCCAGCTCAGGGACTAGCGGGACAGATACGCAGTATTTT | CASSGTSGTDTQYF
TRBJ2-7 | NA | TRBV6-5 | NA | TGTGCCAGCAGTAACGCGTTGGGGAGCCACGAGCAGTACTTC | CASSNALGSHEQYF
TRBJ1-2 | TRBD1 | TRBV9 | NA | TGTGCCAGCAGCGTAGGGACAGGGCTGCAGTATGGCTACACCTTC | CASSVGTGLQYGYTF
TRBJ2-4 | NA | TRBV30 | NA | TGTGCCTGGAGGGGGATCCAGGGCAAAAACATTCAGTACTTC | CAWRGIQGKNIQYF
TRBJ1-1 | TRBD1 | TRBV7-9 | NA | TGTGCCAGCAGCTTCCTCATAGGTACAGGGGATTATAGTGAAGCTTTCTTT | CASSFLIGTGDYSEAFF
TRBJ1-5 | TRBD1 | TRBV27 | NA | TGTGCCAGCAGCCAAAGGACAGGGACATATAGCAATCAGCCCCAGCATTTT | CASSQRTGTYSNQPQHF
TRBJ1-1 | NA | TRBV21-1 | NA | TGTGCCAGCAGCAAAGAGCCGGGAAATAAGGCTGAAGCTTTCTTT | CASSKEPGNKAEAFF
TRBJ2-1 | NA | TRBV5-8 | NA | TGTGCCAGCAGCCACGGGTTAGCGTCTTACAATGAGCAGTTCTTC | CASSHGLASYNEQFF
TRBJ1-1 | TRBD1 | TRBV2 | NA | TGTGCCAGCAGTGTCAGGACAGGGAACACTGAAGCTTTCTTT | CASSVRTGNTEAFF
TRBJ1-3 | NA | TRBV19 | NA | TGTGCCAGTAGGCCCCCCAGCTCTGGAAACACCATATATTTT | CASRPPSSGNTIYF
TRBJ2-7 | TRBD1 | TRBV4-1 | NA | TGCGCCAGCAGCCGCACAGGGGGAGACCTCTACGAGCAGTACTTC | CASSRTGGDLYEQYF
TRBJ2-1 | TRBD2 | TRBV7-3 | NA | TGTGCCAGCAGCTTTCGGGGCGGGAGGGCCGGAAATGAGCAGTTCTTC | CASSFRGGRAGNEQFF
TRBJ2-3 | TRBD2 | TRBV7-6 | few | TGTGCCAGCAGCCCATCGACTAGCGTTAGCACAGATACGCAGTATTTT | CASSPSTSVSTDTQYF
TRBJ1-4 | TRBD1 | TRBV6-1 | NA | TGTGCCAGCAGGTCGCCGGGACAGGGGGGCGAAAAACTGTTTTTT | CASRSPGQGGEKLFF
TRBJ2-3 | TRBD2 | TRBV29-1 | NA | TGCAGCGTTCCTCGCCTTAGCGGGAAGATCACAGATACGCAGTATTTT | CSVPRLSGKITDTQYF
TRBJ2-3 | TRBD2 | TRBV19 | NA | TGTGCCAGTGTAGCGGGGGGCACAGATACGCAGTATTTT | CASVAGGTDTQYF
TRBJ2-5 | TRBD1 | TRBV4-2 | once | TGTGCCAGCAGCCGGACAGGGGAGACCCAGTACTTC | CASSRTGETQYF
TRBJ1-5 | NA | TRBV30 | NA | TGTGCCTGGAATCTGGGCAGAAACAATCAGCCCCAGCATTTT | CAWNLGRNNQPQHF